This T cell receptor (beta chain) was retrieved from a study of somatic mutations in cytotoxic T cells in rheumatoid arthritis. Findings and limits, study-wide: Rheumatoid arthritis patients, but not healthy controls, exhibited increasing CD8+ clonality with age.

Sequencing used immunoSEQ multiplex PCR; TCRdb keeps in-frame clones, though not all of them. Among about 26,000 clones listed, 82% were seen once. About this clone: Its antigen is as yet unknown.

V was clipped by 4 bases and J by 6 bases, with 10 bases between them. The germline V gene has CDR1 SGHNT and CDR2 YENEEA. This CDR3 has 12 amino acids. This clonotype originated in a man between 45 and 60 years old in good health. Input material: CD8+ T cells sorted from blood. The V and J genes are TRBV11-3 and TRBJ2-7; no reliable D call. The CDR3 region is CASSSRRGEQYF. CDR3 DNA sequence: TGTGCCAGCAGCTCTCGTAGAGGCGAGCAGTACTTC.